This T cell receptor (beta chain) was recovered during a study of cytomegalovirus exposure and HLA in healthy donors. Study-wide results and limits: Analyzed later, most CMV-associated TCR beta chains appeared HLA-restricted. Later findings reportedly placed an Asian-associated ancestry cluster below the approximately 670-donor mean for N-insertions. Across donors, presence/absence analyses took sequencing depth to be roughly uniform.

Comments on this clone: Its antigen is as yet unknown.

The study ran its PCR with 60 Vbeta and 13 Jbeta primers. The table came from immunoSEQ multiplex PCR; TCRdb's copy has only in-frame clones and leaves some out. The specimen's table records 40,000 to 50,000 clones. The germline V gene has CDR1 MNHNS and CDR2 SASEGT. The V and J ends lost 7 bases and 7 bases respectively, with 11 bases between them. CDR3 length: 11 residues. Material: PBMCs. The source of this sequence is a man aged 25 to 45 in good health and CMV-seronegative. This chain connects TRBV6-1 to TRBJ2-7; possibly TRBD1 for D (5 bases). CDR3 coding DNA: TGTGCCAGCACCAATCAGGGAGAGCAGTACTTC. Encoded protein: CASTNQGEQYF.